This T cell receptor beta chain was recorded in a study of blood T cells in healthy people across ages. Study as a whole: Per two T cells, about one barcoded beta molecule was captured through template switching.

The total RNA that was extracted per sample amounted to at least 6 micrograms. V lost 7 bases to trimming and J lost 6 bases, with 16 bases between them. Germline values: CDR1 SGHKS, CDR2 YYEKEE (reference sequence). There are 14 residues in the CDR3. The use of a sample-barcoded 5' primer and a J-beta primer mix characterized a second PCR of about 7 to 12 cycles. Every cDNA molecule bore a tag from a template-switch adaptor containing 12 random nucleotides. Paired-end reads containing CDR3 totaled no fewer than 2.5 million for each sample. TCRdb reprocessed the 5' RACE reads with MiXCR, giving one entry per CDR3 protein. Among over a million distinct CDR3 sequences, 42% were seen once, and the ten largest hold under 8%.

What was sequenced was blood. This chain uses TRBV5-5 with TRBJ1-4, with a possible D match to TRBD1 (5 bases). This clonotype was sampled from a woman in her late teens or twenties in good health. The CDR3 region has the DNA TGTGCCAGCGGCAACCTGGGCAGGGATGAAAAACTGTTTTTT. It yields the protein CASGNLGRDEKLFF.